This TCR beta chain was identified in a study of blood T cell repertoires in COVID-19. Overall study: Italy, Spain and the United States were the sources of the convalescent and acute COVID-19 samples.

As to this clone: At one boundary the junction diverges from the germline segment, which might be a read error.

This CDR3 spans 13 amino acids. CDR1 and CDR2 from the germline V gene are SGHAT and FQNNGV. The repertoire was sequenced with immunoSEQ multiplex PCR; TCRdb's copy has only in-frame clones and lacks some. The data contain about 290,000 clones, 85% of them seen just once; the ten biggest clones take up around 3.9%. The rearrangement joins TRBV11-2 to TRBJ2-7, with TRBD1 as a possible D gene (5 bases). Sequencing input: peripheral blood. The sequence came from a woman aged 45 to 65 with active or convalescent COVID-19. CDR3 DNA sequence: TGTGCCAGCAGCTTAGAAACGACAGCTGCCCCCTTCTTC. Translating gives CASSLETTAAPFF.